This TCR beta chain appears in the sequencing data of a study of Ad26.COV2.S vaccination and SARS-CoV-2 variants. Treatment defined: 19 received Ad26.COV2.S at low or high dose, single or two shots; about 5 received placebo; per-sample allocation not given. Sample collection was performed on day 63 after the first vaccine or placebo injection. Whoever gave the sample was an adult aged 18-55 years in Boston. Study-wide findings and caveats: Greater spike-specific TCR breadth was seen in vaccine recipients than in placebo recipients.

Germline CDR1 is SGHAT and CDR2 is FQNNGV. This CDR3 comprises 14 residues. The V gene lost 0 bases and the J gene lost 0 bases, with 3 bases spanning the gap. Turning to this clone: Antigen unknown.

The assay was immunoSEQ multiplex PCR, and TCRdb's table has in-frame clones only and misses some. The sample records hundreds of thousands of clones, 80% to 90% being singletons. Sequenced here: peripheral blood, sampled in a trial of Ad26.COV2.S vaccine versus placebo. The TCR comes from a person between 18 and 59 years old who received the Ad26.COV2.S COVID-19 vaccine or a placebo. The chain joins TRBV11-2 to TRBJ1-3; D is uncertain. As DNA, the CDR3 is TGTGCCAGCAGCTTAGAGTACTCTGGAAACACCATATATTTT. Translated: CASSLEYSGNTIYF. Combining the CDR3 with reference TRBV11-2 and TRBJ1-3 gives the whole variable domain EAGVAQSPRYKIIEKRQSVAFWCNPISGHATLYWYQQILGQGPKLLIQFQNNGVVDDSQLPKDRFSAERLKGVDSTLKIQPAKLEDSAVYLCASSLEYSGNTIYFGEGSWLTVV.